This T cell receptor beta chain was sequenced in a study of OX40 agonist ivuxolimab in advanced cancers. Study observations and caveats: Individuals who were partial responders at 0.1-3.0 mg/kg had clonal expansion that ranked among the lowest.

Generated by immunoSEQ multiplex PCR, the TCRdb table keeps only in-frame clones and is missing some. This table holds approximately 50,000 clones, around 85% found once. On cycle 4 day 1 and cycle 7 day 1, as well as at baseline, blood was sampled. The CDR3 is made up of 16 amino acids. Germline CDR1 is SGHTA and CDR2 is FQGTGA. Losses at the gene ends were 5 bases for V and 0 bases for J; bases not matched to a gene: 4. Note on this clone: The antigen remains undetermined.

V usage is TRBV7-3 and J usage is TRBJ2-3; 11 nucleotides agree with TRBD2. This TCR came from an adult with an advanced solid tumor such as melanoma, head and neck, liver or kidney cancer. The sample was CD4+ or CD8+ T cells sorted from blood, taken in a trial of the OX40 agonist ivuxolimab. CDR3 region: CASSPLAGGSTDTQYF. The DNA for the CDR3 is TGTGCCAGCAGCCCCTTAGCGGGAGGGAGCACAGATACGCAGTATTTT.